What follows describes a single T cell receptor (beta chain). The data were obtained in a study of blood T cell repertoires in COVID-19. Per the germline V gene, CDR1 is LGHNT and CDR2 is FRNRAP. There are 14 residues in the CDR3. Between the trimmed V and J ends, which lost 1 base and 11 bases, there was a span of 12 bases. This table comes from immunoSEQ multiplex PCR, and its TCRdb copy is limited to in-frame clones, with some not included. The data contain approximately 400,000 clones, about 90% of them seen just once; the ten biggest clones take up approximately 1.3%. Sequencing was carried out using PBMCs or T cells enriched from blood (not recorded which). This chain links TRBV12-5 with TRBJ1-6; D gene ambiguous. The TCR was taken from a man aged 25-40 years who had recovered from COVID-19. The CDR3 sequence: CASGLGGQYAPLHF. CDR3 nucleotides: TGTGCTAGTGGTTTGGGAGGGCAATACGCACCCCTCCACTTT.